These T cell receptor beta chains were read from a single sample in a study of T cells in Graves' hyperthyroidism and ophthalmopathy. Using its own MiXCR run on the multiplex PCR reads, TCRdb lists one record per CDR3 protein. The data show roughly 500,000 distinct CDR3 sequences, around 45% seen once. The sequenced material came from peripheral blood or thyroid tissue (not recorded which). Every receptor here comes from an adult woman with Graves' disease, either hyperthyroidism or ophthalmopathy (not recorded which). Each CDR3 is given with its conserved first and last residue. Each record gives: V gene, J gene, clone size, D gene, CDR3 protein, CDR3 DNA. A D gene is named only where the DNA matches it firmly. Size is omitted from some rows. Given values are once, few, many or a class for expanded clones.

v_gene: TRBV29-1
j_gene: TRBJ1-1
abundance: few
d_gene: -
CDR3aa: CSVWDGGNTEAFF
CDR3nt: TGCAGCGTTTGGGACGGAGGGAACACTGAAGCTTTCTTT

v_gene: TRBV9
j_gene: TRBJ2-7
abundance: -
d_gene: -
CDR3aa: CASSMGHRYEQYF
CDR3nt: TGTGCCAGCAGCATGGGACATAGATACGAGCAGTACTTC

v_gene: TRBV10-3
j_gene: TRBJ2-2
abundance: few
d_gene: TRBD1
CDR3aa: CAISEDRAITGELFF
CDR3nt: TGTGCCATCAGTGAGGACAGGGCCATTACCGGGGAGCTGTTTTTT

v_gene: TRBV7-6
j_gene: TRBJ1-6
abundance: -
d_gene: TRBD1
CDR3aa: CASSYSGGGSPLHF
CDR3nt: TGTGCCAGCAGCTACTCAGGGGGAGGTTCACCCCTCCACTTT

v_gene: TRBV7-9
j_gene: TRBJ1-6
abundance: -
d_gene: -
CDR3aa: CASRIGRFNSPLHF
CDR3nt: TGTGCCAGCAGAATCGGGAGGTTCAATTCACCCCTCCACTTT

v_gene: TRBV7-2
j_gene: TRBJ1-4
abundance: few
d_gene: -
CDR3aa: CASSLMGGEKLFF
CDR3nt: TGTGCCAGCAGCCTCATGGGAGGCGAAAAACTGTTTTTT

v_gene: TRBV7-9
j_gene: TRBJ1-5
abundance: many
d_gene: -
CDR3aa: CASSLVISGDSNQPQHF
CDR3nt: TGTGCCAGCAGCTTAGTCATATCCGGGGATAGCAATCAGCCCCAGCATTTT

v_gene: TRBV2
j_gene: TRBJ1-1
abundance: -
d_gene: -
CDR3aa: CASSDSTGGPGEAFF
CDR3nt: TGTGCCAGCAGTGACTCGACGGGGGGGCCGGGTGAAGCTTTCTTT

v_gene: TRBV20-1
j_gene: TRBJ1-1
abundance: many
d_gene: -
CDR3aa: CSARVPGQREAFF
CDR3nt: TGCAGTGCTAGGGTCCCGGGACAAAGGGAAGCTTTCTTT

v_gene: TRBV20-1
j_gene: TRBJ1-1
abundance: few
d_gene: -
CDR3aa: CSAQMNTEAFF
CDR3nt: TGCAGTGCTCAAATGAACACTGAAGCTTTCTTT

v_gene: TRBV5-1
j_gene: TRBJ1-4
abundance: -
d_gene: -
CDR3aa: CASSSDGTYEKLFF
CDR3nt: TGCGCCAGCAGCTCCGACGGGACCTACGAAAAACTGTTTTTT

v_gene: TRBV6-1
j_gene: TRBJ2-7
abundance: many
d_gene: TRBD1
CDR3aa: CASQIRDSSYEQYF
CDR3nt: TGTGCCAGCCAAATCCGGGACAGCTCCTACGAGCAGTACTTC

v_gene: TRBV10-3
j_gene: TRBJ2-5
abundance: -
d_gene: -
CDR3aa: CAISSQPGFFYGLYQETQYF
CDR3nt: TGTGCCATCAGTTCCCAGCCGGGGTTCTTCTATGGCTTGTACCAAGAGACCCAGTACTTC

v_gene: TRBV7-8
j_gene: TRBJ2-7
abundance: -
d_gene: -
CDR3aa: CASSLLAVNEQYF
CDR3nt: TGTGCCAGCAGCTTGTTGGCGGTCAATGAGCAGTACTTC

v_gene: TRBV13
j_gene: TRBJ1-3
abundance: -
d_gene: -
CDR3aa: CASSRETGGNTIYF
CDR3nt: TGTGCCAGCAGCAGAGAGACGGGAGGAAACACCATATATTTT

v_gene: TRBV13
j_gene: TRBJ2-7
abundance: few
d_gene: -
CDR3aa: CASSEGGLNAQYF
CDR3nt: TGTGCCAGCAGTGAGGGTGGACTAAACGCGCAGTACTTC

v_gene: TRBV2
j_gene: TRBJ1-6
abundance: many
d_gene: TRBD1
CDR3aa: CASRDRVGSPLHF
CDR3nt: TGTGCCAGCCGGGACAGGGTGGGTTCACCCCTCCACTTT

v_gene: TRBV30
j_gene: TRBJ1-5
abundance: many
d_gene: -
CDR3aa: CAWSLGVGNQPQHF
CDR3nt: TGTGCCTGGAGTCTAGGGGTGGGCAATCAGCCCCAGCATTTT

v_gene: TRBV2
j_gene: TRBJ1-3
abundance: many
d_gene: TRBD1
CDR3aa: CASSEGQYDTIYF
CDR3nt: TGTGCCAGCAGTGAGGGACAGTATGACACCATATATTTT

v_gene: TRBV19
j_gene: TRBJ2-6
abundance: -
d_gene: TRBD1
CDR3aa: CASRRTGLLGSGANVLTF
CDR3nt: TGTGCCAGTAGAAGGACAGGGCTACTTGGTTCTGGGGCCAACGTCCTGACTTTC

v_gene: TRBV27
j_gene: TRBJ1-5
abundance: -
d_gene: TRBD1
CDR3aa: CASARLGTGGNQPQHF
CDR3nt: TGTGCCAGCGCTAGACTGGGGACAGGAGGCAATCAGCCCCAGCATTTT

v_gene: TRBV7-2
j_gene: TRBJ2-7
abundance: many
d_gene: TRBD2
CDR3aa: CASSLDSSGSSYEQYF
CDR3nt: TGTGCCAGCAGCTTAGATAGTAGCGGGAGCAGCTACGAGCAGTACTTC

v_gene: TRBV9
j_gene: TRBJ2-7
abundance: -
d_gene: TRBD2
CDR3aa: CASSVGSGRGYEQYF
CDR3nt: TGTGCCAGCAGCGTAGGTAGCGGGAGAGGGTACGAGCAGTACTTC

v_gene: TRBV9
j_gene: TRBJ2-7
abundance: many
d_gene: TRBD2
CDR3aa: CASSLTSAGEQYF
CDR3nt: TGTGCCAGCAGTCTTACTAGCGCGGGGGAGCAGTACTTC

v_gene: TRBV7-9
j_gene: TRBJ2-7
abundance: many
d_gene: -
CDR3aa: CASGPSVPYEQYF
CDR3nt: TGTGCCAGCGGCCCCAGCGTGCCCTACGAGCAGTACTTC

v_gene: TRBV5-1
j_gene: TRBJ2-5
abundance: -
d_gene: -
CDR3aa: CASSPTTSNRLQETQYF
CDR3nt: TGCGCCAGCAGCCCCACGACTAGTAATCGCCTTCAAGAGACCCAGTACTTC

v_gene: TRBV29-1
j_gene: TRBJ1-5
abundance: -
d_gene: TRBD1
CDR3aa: CSVAQGEYQPQHF
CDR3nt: TGCAGCGTTGCCCAGGGGGAATATCAGCCCCAGCATTTT

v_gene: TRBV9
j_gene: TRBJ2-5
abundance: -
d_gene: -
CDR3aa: CASSVEGVRAQYF
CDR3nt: TGTGCCAGCAGCGTAGAGGGGGTCCGGGCCCAGTACTTC

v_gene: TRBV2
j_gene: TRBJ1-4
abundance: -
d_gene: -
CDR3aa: CASSEWSNEKLFF
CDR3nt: TGTGCCAGCAGTGAATGGAGCAATGAAAAACTGTTTTTT

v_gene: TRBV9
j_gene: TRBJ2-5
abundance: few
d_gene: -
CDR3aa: CASSSTQGF
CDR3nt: TGTGCCAGCAGCTCAACACAGGGTTTC

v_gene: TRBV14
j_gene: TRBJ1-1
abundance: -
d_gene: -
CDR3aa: CASSPAGRTKAFF
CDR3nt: TGTGCCAGCAGCCCCGCGGGGAGGACGAAAGCTTTCTTT

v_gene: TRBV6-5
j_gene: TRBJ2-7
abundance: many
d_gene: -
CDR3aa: CASSYSVLWENEQYF
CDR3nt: TGTGCCAGCAGTTACTCGGTGTTGTGGGAGAACGAGCAGTACTTC

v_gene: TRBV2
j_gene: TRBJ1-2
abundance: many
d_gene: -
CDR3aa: CASGSYGYTF
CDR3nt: TGTGCCAGCGGTTCGTATGGCTACACCTTC

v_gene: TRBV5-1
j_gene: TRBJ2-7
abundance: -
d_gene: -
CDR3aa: CASSLAGPPTYEQYF
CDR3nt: TGCGCCAGCAGCTTGGCGGGACCGCCAACCTACGAGCAGTACTTC

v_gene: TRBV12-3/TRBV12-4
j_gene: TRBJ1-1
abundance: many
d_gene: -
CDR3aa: CASSGSFDTEAFF
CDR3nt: TGTGCCAGCAGCGGGTCATTTGACACTGAAGCTTTCTTT

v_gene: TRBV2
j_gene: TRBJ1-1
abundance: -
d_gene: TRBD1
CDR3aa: CATHPNRGRGTNTEAFF
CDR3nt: TGTGCCACCCATCCCAACAGGGGCCGCGGAACAAACACTGAAGCTTTCTTT

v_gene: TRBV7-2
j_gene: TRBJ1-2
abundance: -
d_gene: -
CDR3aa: CATGGRDYGYTF
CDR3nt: TGTGCCACCGGGGGACGGGACTATGGCTACACCTTC

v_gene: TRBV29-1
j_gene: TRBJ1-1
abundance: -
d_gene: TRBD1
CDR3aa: CSVYRGHLNTEAFF
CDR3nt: TGCAGCGTTTACAGGGGACACCTCAACACTGAAGCTTTCTTT

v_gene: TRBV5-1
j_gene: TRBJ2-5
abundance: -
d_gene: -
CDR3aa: CASSLTSWETQYF
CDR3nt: TGCGCCAGCAGCTTGACCTCTTGGGAGACCCAGTACTTC

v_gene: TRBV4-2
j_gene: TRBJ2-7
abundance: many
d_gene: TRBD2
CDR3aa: CASSQGAGAYEQYF
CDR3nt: TGTGCCAGCAGCCAAGGGGCGGGAGCCTACGAGCAGTACTTC

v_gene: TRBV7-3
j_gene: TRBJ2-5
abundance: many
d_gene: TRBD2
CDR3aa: CASSPGLAGVKGETQYF
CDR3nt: TGTGCCAGCAGCCCCGGACTAGCGGGAGTAAAGGGGGAGACCCAGTACTTC

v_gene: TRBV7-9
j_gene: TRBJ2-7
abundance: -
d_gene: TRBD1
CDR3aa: CASSQTPRTGYGYEQYF
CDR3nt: TGTGCCAGCAGCCAGACCCCCCGGACAGGGTATGGCTACGAGCAGTACTTC

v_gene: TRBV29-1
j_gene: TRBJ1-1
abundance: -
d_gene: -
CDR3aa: CSVVDKVEAFF
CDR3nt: TGCAGCGTTGTTGACAAAGTTGAAGCTTTCTTT

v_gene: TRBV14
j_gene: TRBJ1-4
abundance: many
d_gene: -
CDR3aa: CASSQVGREEKLFF
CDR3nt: TGTGCCAGCAGCCAAGTGGGACGGGAAGAAAAACTGTTTTTT

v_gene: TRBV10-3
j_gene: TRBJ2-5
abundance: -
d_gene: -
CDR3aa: CAISEESRLETQYF
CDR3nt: TGTGCCATCAGTGAGGAGTCGAGATTGGAGACCCAGTACTTC

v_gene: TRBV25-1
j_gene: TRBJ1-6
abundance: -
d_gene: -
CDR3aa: CASSVLGDSPLHF
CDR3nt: TGTGCCAGCAGTGTATTGGGGGATTCACCCCTCCACTTT

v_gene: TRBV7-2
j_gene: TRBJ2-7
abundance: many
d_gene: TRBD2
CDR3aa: CASSSLAAREDEQYF
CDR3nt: TGTGCCAGCAGCTCTTTAGCGGCGCGGGAGGACGAGCAGTACTTC

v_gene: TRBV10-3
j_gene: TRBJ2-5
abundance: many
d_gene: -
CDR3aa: CAIGGPGDGETQYF
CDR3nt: TGTGCCATCGGGGGGCCGGGAGACGGGGAGACCCAGTACTTC

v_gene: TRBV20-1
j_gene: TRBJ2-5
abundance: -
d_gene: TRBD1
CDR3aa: CSASRDRERETQYF
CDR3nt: TGCAGTGCTAGTCGGGACAGGGAGCGCGAGACCCAGTACTTC

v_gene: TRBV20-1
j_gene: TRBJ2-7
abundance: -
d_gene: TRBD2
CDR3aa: CSARDRGLAGGSILSYGQYF
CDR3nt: TGCAGTGCTAGAGATCGCGGACTAGCGGGGGGCAGCATCCTTTCCTACGGGCAGTACTTC

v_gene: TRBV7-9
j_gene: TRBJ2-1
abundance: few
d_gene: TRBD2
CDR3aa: CANSLDGAGEDEQFF
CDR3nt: TGTGCCAACAGCTTAGATGGAGCGGGAGAGGATGAGCAGTTCTTC

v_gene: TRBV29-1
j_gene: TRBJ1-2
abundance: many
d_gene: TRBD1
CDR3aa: CSVPQGIDGYTF
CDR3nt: TGCAGCGTTCCACAGGGGATCGATGGCTACACCTTC

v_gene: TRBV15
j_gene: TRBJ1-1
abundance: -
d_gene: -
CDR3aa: CATSRDLDYTEAFF
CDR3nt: TGTGCCACCAGCAGAGATCTTGATTACACTGAAGCTTTCTTT

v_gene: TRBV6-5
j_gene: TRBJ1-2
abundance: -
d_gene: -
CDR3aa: CASSYTWGLETSGYTF
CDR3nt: TGTGCCAGCAGTTACACATGGGGCTTAGAGACGAGTGGCTACACCTTC

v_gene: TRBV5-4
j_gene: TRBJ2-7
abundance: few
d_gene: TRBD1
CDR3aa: CASSRPGQATYEQYF
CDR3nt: TGTGCCAGCAGTCGACCGGGACAGGCAACTTACGAGCAGTACTTC